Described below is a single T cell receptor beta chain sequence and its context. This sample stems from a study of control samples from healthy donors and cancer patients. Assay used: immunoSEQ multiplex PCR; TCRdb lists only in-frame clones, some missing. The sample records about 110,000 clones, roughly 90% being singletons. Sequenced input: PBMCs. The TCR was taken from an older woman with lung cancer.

The CDR3 bases are TGTGCCAGCAGCCCGACAGGGGTAGACCAGCCCCAGCATTTT. Translated: CASSPTGVDQPQHF. The V and J genes are TRBV9 and TRBJ1-5; 8 positions agree with TRBD1. The CDR3 totals 14 residues. The germline gives CDR1 SGDLS, CDR2 YYNGEE. The V and J ends lost 4 bases and 7 bases, in that order; junction bases with no gene match: 7.